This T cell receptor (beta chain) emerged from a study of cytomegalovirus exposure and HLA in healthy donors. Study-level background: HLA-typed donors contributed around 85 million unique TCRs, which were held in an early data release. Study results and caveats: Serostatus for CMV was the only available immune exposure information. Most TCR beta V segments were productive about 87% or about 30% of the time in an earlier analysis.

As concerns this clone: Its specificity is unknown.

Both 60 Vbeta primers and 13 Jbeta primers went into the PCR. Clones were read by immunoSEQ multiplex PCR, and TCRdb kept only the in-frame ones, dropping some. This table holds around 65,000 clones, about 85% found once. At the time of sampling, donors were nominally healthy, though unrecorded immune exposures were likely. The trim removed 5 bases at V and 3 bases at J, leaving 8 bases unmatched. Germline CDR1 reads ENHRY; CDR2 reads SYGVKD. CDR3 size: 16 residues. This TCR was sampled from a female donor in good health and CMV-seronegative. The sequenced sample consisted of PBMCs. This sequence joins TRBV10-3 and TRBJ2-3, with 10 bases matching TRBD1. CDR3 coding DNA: TGTGCCATCAGTAATCCGACAGGGGGCCGGACAGATACGCAGTATTTT. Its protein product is CAISNPTGGRTDTQYF.